One sample yielded the 19 T cell receptor beta chains listed below, sequenced in a study of shared clonotypes between healthy human individuals. Selected positively for CCR7 and CD45RO-negative, naive CD8 cells excluded terminally differentiated effector memory CD45RA+ cells. Clones were sequenced by immunoSEQ multiplex PCR, and TCRdb holds only the in-frame ones, with some missing. The sample shows some 2.1 million clones, less than 95% of them seen only once. Sequenced: naive CD8+ T cells sorted from blood. These receptors all stem from a man between 18 and 35 years old in good health.

Concerning this clone itself: The same CDR3 is also encoded by other DNA sequences in this sample. As DNA, the CDR3 is TGTGCCAGCAGTTACTCCGGACAAACCTACGAGCAGTACTTC. Its protein product is CASSYSGQTYEQYF. The V gene is TRBV6-5, the J gene TRBJ2-7; weak D call: TRBD1 (5 bases). Germline CDR1 and CDR2: MNHEY and SVGAGI. The CDR3 spans 14 residues. V lost 0 bases, J lost 2 bases, and 8 bases lay in between.

This clone was seen once. This chain links TRBV7-9 with TRBJ2-3; 8 bases match TRBD1. The CDR3 length is 14 residues. In germline, CDR1 is SEHNR, CDR2 FQNEAQ (reference sequence). Germline trimming cut 5 bases from V and 4 bases from J; bases unmatched to any gene: 5. CDR3 coding DNA: TGTGCCAGCAGCGCGGACAGGGAGGCAGATACGCAGTATTTT. Residues: CASSADREADTQYF.

The rearrangement joins TRBV28 to TRBJ1-1; 7 bases match TRBD1. The V segment lost 2 bases and the J segment 5 bases; nucleotides outside the gene matches: 8. The CDR3 extends over 15 amino acids. Germline CDR1 and CDR2: MDHEN and SYDVKM. Written as DNA, the CDR3 is TGTGCCAGCAGTTTAGGCGGAGGGGGCGGGACTGAAGCTTTCTTT. Its protein is CASSLGGGGGTEAFF.

The chain recombines TRBV6-6 with TRBJ1-6; TRBD1 might be the D (5 bases). Looked up from germline, CDR1 is MNHNY and CDR2 is SVGAGI (reference sequence). The CDR3 runs 14 residues. V shed 6 bases and J shed 3 bases, with 9 bases lying between them. CDR3 sequence reads: CASSQDNYNSPLHF. As DNA, the CDR3 is TGTGCCAGCAGCCAGGACAACTATAATTCACCCCTCCACTTT.

This chain connects TRBV5-4 to TRBJ1-1; tentatively, D is TRBD1 (5 bases). V lost 4 bases and J 6 bases, leaving 13 bases between the germline ends. The CDR3 is 13 residues long. The germline V gene encodes CDR1 SGHNT and CDR2 YYREEE (reference sequence). DNA of the CDR3: TGTGCCAGCAGCCTTTGGACGGGGGCTGAAGCTTTCTTT. Its protein product is CASSLWTGAEAFF. Drawing the rest from reference TRBV5-4 and TRBJ1-1, the complete variable domain is ETGVTQSPTHLIKTRGQQVTLRCSSQSGHNTVSWYQQALGQGPQFIFQYYREEENGRGNFPPRFSGLQFPNYSSELNVNALELDDSALYLCASSLWTGAEAFFGQGTRLTVV.

The chain joins TRBV5-1 to TRBJ1-2; D possibly corresponds to TRBD1 (6 bases). V shed 4 bases and J shed 4 bases, with 20 bases lying between them. The CDR3 covers 16 residues. Germline V gene sequence: CDR1 SGHRS, CDR2 YFSETQ. CDR3 coding DNA: TGCGCCAGCAGCAAGGGGACACTATCCCCAGGCTATGGCTACACCTTC. This sequence encodes CASSKGTLSPGYGYTF.

This clone has more than one count but fewer than ten. Other DNA sequences of this sample code for an identical CDR3. The chain joins TRBV5-6 to TRBJ1-1; weak D call: TRBD1 (5 bases). V was shortened by 0 bases and J by 6 bases, with 6 bases between the two germline ends. This CDR3 has 12 residues. Germline V gene lookup returns CDR1 SGHDT and CDR2 YYEEEE. In DNA, the CDR3 is TGTGCCAGCAGCTTGGGGGGACCTGAAGCTTTCTTT. Translation: CASSLGGPEAFF.

The chain combines TRBV19 with TRBJ2-3; 13 positions match TRBD2. The CDR3 has 15 residues. The junction had 11 bases not matched to a gene; V was cut back by 6 bases and J by 11 bases. Germline loops: CDR1 LNHDA, CDR2 SQIVND (reference sequence). Written as DNA, the CDR3 is TGTGCCAGTAGCCCTGGACTAGCGGGGGTCCTGGGGCAGTATTTT. It encodes CASSPGLAGVLGQYF. Full variable domain (rest looked up from reference TRBV19 and TRBJ2-3): DGGITQSPKYLFRKEGQNVTLSCEQNLNHDAMYWYRQDPGQGLRLIYYSQIVNDFQKGDIAEGYSVSREKKESFPLTVTSAQKNPTAFYLCASSPGLAGVLGQYFGPGTRLTVL.

The DNA for the CDR3 is TGTGCCAGCAGTTACACGGGGGCCGACCCTACGCAGTATTTT. Translating gives CASSYTGADPTQYF. The chain employs TRBV6-6 and TRBJ2-3; D may be TRBD1 or TRBD2 (6 bases each). Trimming took 2 bases from V and 8 from J, leaving 14 bases between them. This CDR3 is built from 14 residues. CDR1 and CDR2 (germline): MNHNY, SVGAGI (reference sequence).

This chain joins TRBV5-1 and TRBJ2-5; 14 positions match TRBD2. After removal of 2 bases from V and 5 bases from J, the junction contained 8 bases not matched to a gene. The germline gives CDR1 SGHRS, CDR2 YFSETQ. CDR3 length equals 17 residues. Here the CDR3 reads CASSFGLAGGKGETQYF. The CDR3 DNA follows: TGCGCCAGCAGCTTCGGACTAGCGGGGGGTAAGGGCGAGACCCAGTACTTC.

The V call is TRBV14, the J call TRBJ2-3, with 7 bases fitting TRBD1. This CDR3 spans 16 amino acids. V shed 3 bases and J 2 bases; nucleotides not matched to a gene: 8. Per germline, CDR1 SGHDN and CDR2 FVKESK. CDR3 protein: CASSHRQGSLTDTQYF. CDR3 nucleotides: TGTGCCAGCAGCCATCGACAGGGTTCTCTCACAGATACGCAGTATTTT.

This chain uses TRBV5-5 with TRBJ2-5, with a possible D match to TRBD2 (7 bases). The CDR3 runs 15 residues. Trimming shortened V by 4 bases and J by 4 bases, and 17 bases separated the two germline ends. From germline, CDR1 is SGHKS and CDR2 YYEKEE (reference sequence). The CDR3 reads CASSLLAGAPETQYF. For the CDR3, the DNA is TGTGCCAGCAGCCTCCTTGCGGGGGCCCCAGAGACCCAGTACTTC. Complete variable domain (other parts from reference TRBV5-5 and TRBJ2-5): DAGVTQSPTHLIKTRGQQVTLRCSPISGHKSVSWYQQVLGQGPQFIFQYYEKEERGRGNFPDRFSARQFPNYSSELNVNALLLGDSALYLCASSLLAGAPETQYFGPGTRLLVL.

The V gene is TRBV7-6, the J gene TRBJ2-2; 10 nucleotides match TRBD2. The germline V gene has CDR1 SGHVS and CDR2 FNYEAQ. The length of the CDR3 is 15 residues. V gave up 2 bases and J gave up 3 bases; unmatched junction bases: 0. CDR3 nucleotide sequence: TGTGCCAGCAGCTTAACTAGCGGGGACACCGGGGAGCTGTTTTTT. Protein sequence: CASSLTSGDTGELFF.

The CDR3 nucleotides are TGTGCCAGCAGCAAAGCTACTAGCGGGAGGGCCAAGGGGGGGTTCTTC. Translating gives CASSKATSGRAKGGFF. The V gene is TRBV21-1, the J gene TRBJ2-1; the table calls TRBD2, which could not be checked here. TRBV21-1 corresponds to a pseudogene. The CDR3 is 16 amino acids.

This clone was found a few times. The rearrangement links TRBV29-1 to TRBJ2-3, with D maybe TRBD2 (6 bases). V lost 1 base to trimming and J lost 6 bases, with 11 bases between them. There are 13 residues in the CDR3. Germline values: CDR1 SQVTM, CDR2 ANQGSEA. DNA of the CDR3: TGCAGCGTTGAAGTTGGGGACTGGGATACGCAGTATTTT. Protein sequence: CSVEVGDWDTQYF.

The rearrangement links TRBV7-9 to TRBJ1-3; D remains unclear. V lost 7 bases to trimming and J lost 0 bases, with 4 bases between them. The length of the CDR3 is 12 residues. The germline CDR1 and CDR2 sequences are SEHNR and FQNEAQ (reference sequence). The CDR3 loop is CASTSSGNTIYF. As DNA, the CDR3 is TGTGCCAGCACCTCCTCTGGAAACACCATATATTTT.

J is TRBJ1-2 and V is TRBV13; 7 nucleotides align to TRBD1. With V trimmed by 2 bases and J by 5 bases, 5 bases remained unmatched. Germline V gene lookup returns CDR1 PRHDT and CDR2 FYEKMQ (reference sequence). The CDR3 consists of 14 residues. This CDR3 reads CASSLSGTAYGYTF. The CDR3 DNA reads as TGTGCCAGCAGCTTATCCGGGACAGCATATGGCTACACCTTC.

The genes are TRBV19 and TRBJ1-5; D call uncertain. The V gene lost 7 bases and the J gene lost 1 base, with 20 bases spanning the gap. Germline values: CDR1 LNHDA, CDR2 SQIVND (reference sequence). The CDR3 is 17 residues long. The CDR3 region is CASIFSAGFESNQPQHF. In DNA, the CDR3 is TGTGCCAGTATTTTTTCGGCAGGCTTTGAAAGCAATCAGCCCCAGCATTTT.

This clone showed up just once. This chain joins TRBV4-1 and TRBJ2-1, with a weak D call TRBD2 (6 bases). Germline V CDR1 and CDR2: MGHRA, YSYEKL. This CDR3 has 17 residues. V lost 3 bases and J lost 8, with 23 bases in between. The DNA for the CDR3 is TGCGCCAGCAGCCATCCTCCCGGCGGGAACGTCTTGGATGAGCAGTTCTTC. Translation: CASSHPPGGNVLDEQFF.